The T cell receptor (beta chain) under discussion was sequenced for a study of blood T cell repertoires in COVID-19. Germline lookup yields CDR1 LNHDA and CDR2 SQIVND (reference sequence). The V end was cut by 7 bases, the J end by 0 bases, with 19 bases between. This CDR3 comprises 17 residues. Participants were aged roughly 18 to 95 years, lived in about 26 US areas, and enrolled virtually. Symptom resolution, clearance, or two negative PCRs marked donors in Cohort 3 as recovered. In the original workflow: From reference gene primer amplification, estimates of nucleated cell counts were derived. TCRdb's table, derived via immunoSEQ multiplex PCR, lists solely in-frame clones and lacks some. D and trimming come from the DNA, and the V and J calls and clone size come from that table. Among roughly 500,000 clones listed, 88% were seen once.

Material for sequencing was PBMCs or T cells enriched from blood (not recorded which). The clonotype was recovered from a woman in her thirties or forties who had recovered from COVID-19. The V gene is TRBV19, the J gene TRBJ2-1; maybe TRBD2 (6 bases). The CDR3, as DNA: TGTGCCAGTATCGCAGAAAGGGACGGGAGCTCCTACAATGAGCAGTTCTTC. This translates into CASIAERDGSSYNEQFF.